This TCR beta chain was sequenced during a study of T cell responses to AZD1222 COVID-19 vaccine. The CDR3 spans 14 residues. V lost 4 bases to trimming and J lost 4 bases, with 10 bases between them. The germline V gene encodes CDR1 SGHTA and CDR2 FQGTGA. Generated by immunoSEQ multiplex PCR, the TCRdb table keeps only in-frame clones and is missing some. The table has 150,000 to 160,000 clones, about nine tenths seen once. The sequencing used peripheral blood, collected on day 0 of AZD1222 vaccination. The chain recombines TRBV7-3 with TRBJ2-2; TRBD2 might be the D (6 bases). The receptor comes from an adult in good health. CDR3 DNA sequence: TGTGCCAGCAGCTCGATGGGGGGCACCGGGGAGCTGTTTTTT. Translated, it gives CASSSMGGTGELFF.